This T cell receptor (beta chain) was documented in a study of CD8+CD57+ T cells in acquired aplastic anemia. Study-wide context: CD4+ and CD8+ cells, once sorted, gave DNA averaging about 3.4 ug.

About this clonotype: The target antigen is unknown.

Overall study findings and caveats: Patients versus controls showed no significant CD8+ Simpson's diversity difference. Patients and controls shared twenty-nine CD8+ CDR3 sequences.

The CDR3 length is 13 residues. Germline V gene lookup returns CDR1 DFQATT and CDR2 SNEGSKA (reference sequence). V lost 6 bases and J 9 bases, leaving 15 bases between the germline ends. Genomic DNA provided the template from which TCR beta VDJ and CDR3 profiles were obtained. MiXCR was run by TCRdb on the reads, yielding one entry per CDR3 protein. The table lists approximately 190,000 distinct CDR3 sequences, less than 65% of them singletons. The chain uses TRBV20-1 and TRBJ1-6; TRBD1 might be the D (5 bases). Input material: sorted CD4+, CD8+, or CD8+CD57+ T cells (not recorded which) from PBMCs. This receptor was taken from a human donor with severe aplastic anemia or a healthy control (not recorded which). CDR3 loop: CSASPGRGSPLHF. CDR3 coding DNA: TGCAGTGCGAGCCCGGGAAGGGGTTCACCCCTCCACTTT.